This T cell receptor beta chain was sequenced in a study of T cells in Graves' hyperthyroidism and ophthalmopathy. RNA transcripts provided the source from which TCR beta CDR3 regions were amplified. First-round RT-PCR of the TCR CDR3 relied on the HTBI primer set. TCRdb processed the multiplex PCR reads anew with MiXCR; each CDR3 protein has one entry. The top ten hold around 7.7% of the sample, which has a few hundred thousand distinct CDR3 sequences, around 42% seen once. This clonotype was picked up many times. What it recognizes is unknown. An absence of ophthalmopathy progression within 18 months meant stable Graves' hyperthyroidism. CDR3 length: 12 amino acids. Germline V gene data show CDR1 as SQVTM and CDR2 as ANQGSEA. Trimming pared 2 bases from V and 4 bases from J, leaving 8 bases between. The study, taken as a whole, reports: Stable hyperthyroidism was told apart from ophthalmopathy by a model built on 13 V-J features. A median 6.5 months before onset, the model predicted ophthalmopathy.

This TCR was recovered from a woman aged 18-29 years with Graves' hyperthyroidism. Sequencing input: peripheral blood or thyroid tissue (not recorded which). V usage is TRBV29-1 and J usage is TRBJ2-5, with a tentative D call TRBD1 (5 bases). The CDR3 protein is CSVESRGETQYF. For the CDR3, the DNA is TGCAGCGTTGAAAGTAGGGGAGAGACCCAGTACTTC.